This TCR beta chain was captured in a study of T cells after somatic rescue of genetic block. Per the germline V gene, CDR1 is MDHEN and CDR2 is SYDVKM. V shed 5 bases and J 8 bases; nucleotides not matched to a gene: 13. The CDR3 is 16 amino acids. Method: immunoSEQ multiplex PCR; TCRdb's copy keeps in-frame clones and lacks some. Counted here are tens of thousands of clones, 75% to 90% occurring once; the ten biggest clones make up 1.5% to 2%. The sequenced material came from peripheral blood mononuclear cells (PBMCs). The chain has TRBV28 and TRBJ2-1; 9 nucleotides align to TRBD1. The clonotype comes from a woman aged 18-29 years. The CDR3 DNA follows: TGTGCCAGCAGTGAGGACCTGGGACAGGGAGGCGATGAGCAGTTCTTC. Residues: CASSEDLGQGGDEQFF. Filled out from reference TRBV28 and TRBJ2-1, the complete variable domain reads DVKVTQSSRYLVKRTGEKVFLECVQDMDHENMFWYRQDPGLGLRLIYFSYDVKMKEKGDIPEGYSVSREKKERFSLILESASTNQTSMYLCASSEDLGQGGDEQFFGPGTRLTVL.